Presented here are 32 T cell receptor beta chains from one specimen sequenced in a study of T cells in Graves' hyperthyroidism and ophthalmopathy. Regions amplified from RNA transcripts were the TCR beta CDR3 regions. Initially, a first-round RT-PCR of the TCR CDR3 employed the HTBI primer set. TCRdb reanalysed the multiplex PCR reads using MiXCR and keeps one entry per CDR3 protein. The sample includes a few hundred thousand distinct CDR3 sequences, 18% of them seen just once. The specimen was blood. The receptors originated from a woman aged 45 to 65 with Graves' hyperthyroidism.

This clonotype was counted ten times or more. CDR3 DNA sequence: TGTGCCAGCAGCGTCAACAGGGGGCCCTACAATGAGCAGTTCTTC. This encodes CASSVNRGPYNEQFF. The chain is built from TRBV7-3 and TRBJ2-1, with TRBD1 identical over 9 bases. The CDR3 runs to 15 residues. CDR1 SGHTA and CDR2 FQGTGA come from the germline V gene. With 5 bases clipped from V and 2 bases from J, the junction kept 4 bases outside the gene matches.

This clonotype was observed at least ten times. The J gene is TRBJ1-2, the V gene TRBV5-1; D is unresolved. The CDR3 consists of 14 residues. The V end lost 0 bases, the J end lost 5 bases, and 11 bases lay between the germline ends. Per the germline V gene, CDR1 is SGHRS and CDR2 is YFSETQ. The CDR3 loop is CASSLEQAAYGYTF. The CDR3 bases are TGCGCCAGCAGCTTGGAGCAGGCCGCATATGGCTACACCTTC.

The CDR3 DNA reads TGCAGTGCTAGAATTAGCGGGAGGCCTCAAGAGACCCAGTACTTC. Translated: CSARISGRPQETQYF. The genes are TRBV20-1 and TRBJ2-5; TRBD2 aligns across 10 bases. The CDR3 covers 15 residues. J lost 2 bases, V lost 2 bases, and 5 bases had no gene match. Germline loops: CDR1 DFQATT, CDR2 SNEGSKA (reference sequence).

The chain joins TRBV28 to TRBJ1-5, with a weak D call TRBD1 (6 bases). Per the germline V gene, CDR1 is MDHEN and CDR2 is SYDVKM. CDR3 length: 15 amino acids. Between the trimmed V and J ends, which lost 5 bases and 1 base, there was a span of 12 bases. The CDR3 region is CASSPTGSSNQPQHF. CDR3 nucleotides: TGTGCCAGCAGTCCTACAGGGTCGAGCAATCAGCCCCAGCATTTT.

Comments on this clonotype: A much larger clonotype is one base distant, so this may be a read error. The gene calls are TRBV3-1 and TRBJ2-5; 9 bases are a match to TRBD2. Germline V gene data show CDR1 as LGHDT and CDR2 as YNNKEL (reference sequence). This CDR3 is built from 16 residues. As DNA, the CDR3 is TGTGCCAGCAACCAAGATAGCGGGGGATTAGGTGAGACCCAGTACTTC. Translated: CASNQDSGGLGETQYF.

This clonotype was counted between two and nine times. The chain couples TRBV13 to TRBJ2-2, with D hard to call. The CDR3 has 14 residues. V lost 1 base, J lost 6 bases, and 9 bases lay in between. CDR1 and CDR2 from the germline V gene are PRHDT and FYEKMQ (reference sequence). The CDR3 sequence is CASSLEFAAGELFF. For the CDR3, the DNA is TGTGCCAGCAGCTTAGAGTTTGCGGCCGGGGAGCTGTTTTTT.

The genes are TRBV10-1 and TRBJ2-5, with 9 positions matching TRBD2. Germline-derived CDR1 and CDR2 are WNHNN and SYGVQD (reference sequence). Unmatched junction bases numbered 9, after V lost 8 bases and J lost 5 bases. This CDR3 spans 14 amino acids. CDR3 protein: CASVPSGTGETQYF. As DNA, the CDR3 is TGCGCCAGCGTGCCTAGCGGGACCGGGGAGACCCAGTACTTC.

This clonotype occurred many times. The CDR3 loop is CASSLVGLADNEQFF. The CDR3, as DNA: TGTGCCAGCAGCTTAGTGGGACTAGCGGATAATGAGCAGTTCTTC. The chain joins TRBV7-9 to TRBJ2-1; TRBD2 matches 11 bases. The CDR3 runs to 15 residues. V lost 1 base, J lost 7 bases, and 3 bases stayed unmatched. Germline CDR1 and CDR2: SEHNR and FQNEAQ (reference sequence).

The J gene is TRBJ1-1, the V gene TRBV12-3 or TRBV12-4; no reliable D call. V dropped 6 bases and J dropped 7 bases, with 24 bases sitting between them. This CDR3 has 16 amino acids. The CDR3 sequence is CASRKSDPSSPYEAFF. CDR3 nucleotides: TGTGCCAGCAGAAAGAGCGATCCCTCCTCCCCTTATGAAGCTTTCTTT.

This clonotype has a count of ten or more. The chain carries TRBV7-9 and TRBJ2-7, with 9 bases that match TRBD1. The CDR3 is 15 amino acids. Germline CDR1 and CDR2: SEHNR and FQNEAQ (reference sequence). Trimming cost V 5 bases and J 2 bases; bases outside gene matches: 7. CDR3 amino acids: CASSALDRGAYEQYV. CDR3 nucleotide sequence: TGTGCCAGCAGCGCCTTGGACAGGGGCGCCTACGAGCAGTACGTC.

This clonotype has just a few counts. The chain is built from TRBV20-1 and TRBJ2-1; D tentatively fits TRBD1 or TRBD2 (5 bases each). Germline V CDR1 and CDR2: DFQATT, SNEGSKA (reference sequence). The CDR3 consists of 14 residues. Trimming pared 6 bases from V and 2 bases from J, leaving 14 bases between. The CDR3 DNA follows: TGCAGTGCCAACCGGGACGCAACCTACAATGAGCAGTTCTTC. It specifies CSANRDATYNEQFF.

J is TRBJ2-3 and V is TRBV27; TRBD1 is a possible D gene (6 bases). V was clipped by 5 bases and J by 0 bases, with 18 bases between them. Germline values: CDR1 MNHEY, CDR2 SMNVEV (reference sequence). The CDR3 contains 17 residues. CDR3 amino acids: CASSQLTGSRSTDTQYF. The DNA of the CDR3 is TGTGCCAGCAGTCAACTCACAGGGAGTCGTAGCACAGATACGCAGTATTTT.

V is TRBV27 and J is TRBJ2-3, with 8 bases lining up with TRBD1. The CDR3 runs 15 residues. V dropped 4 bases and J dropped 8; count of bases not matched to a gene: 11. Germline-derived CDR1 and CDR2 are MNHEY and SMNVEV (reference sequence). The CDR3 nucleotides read TGTGCCAGCAGTTCCGGGACAGGCGGCTTTGTTACGCAGTATTTT. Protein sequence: CASSSGTGGFVTQYF.

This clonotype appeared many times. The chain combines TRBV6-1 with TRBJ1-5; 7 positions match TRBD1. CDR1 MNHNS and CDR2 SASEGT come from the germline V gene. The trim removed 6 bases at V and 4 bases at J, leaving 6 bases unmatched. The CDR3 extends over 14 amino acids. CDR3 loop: CASRNSGGNQPQHF. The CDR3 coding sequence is TGTGCCAGCAGGAATTCAGGGGGGAATCAGCCCCAGCATTTT.

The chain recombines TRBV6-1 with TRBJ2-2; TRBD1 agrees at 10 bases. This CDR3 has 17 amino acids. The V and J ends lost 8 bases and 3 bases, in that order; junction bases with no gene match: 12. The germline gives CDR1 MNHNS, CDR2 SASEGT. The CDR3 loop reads CASDPLRGTGDTGELFF. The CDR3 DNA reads TGTGCCAGCGATCCCCTGCGGGGGACAGGGGACACCGGGGAGCTGTTTTTT.

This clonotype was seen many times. CDR3 DNA sequence: TGTGCCAGCAGTCACTCACAGGGTGGCGGCACTGAAGCTTTCTTT. Protein sequence: CASSHSQGGGTEAFF. The rearrangement uses TRBV6-1 and TRBJ1-1; tentatively, D is TRBD1 (6 bases). The V end lost 5 bases, the J end lost 4 bases, and 17 bases lay between the germline ends. Germline lookup yields CDR1 MNHNS and CDR2 SASEGT. This CDR3 is 15 amino acids long.

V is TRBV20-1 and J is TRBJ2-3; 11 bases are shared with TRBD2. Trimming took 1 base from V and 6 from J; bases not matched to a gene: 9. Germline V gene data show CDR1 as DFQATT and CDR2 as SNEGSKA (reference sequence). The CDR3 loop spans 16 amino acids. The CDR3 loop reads CSARVPLTSGTDTQYF. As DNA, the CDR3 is TGCAGTGCTAGAGTACCCCTGACTAGCGGGACGGATACGCAGTATTTT.

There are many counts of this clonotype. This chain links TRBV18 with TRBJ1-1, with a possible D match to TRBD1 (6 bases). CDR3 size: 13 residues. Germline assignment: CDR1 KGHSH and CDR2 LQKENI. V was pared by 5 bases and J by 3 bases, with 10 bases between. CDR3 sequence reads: CASSSGEDTEAFF. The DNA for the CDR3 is TGTGCCAGCTCATCAGGGGAAGACACTGAAGCTTTCTTT.

The chain's CDR3 is CASSATGELFF. The CDR3 DNA follows: TGTGCCAGCAGCGCTACCGGGGAGCTGTTTTTT. The chain carries TRBV9 and TRBJ2-2, with D unclear. CDR3 length equals 11 residues. From germline, CDR1 is SGDLS and CDR2 YYNGEE. Trimming removed 3 bases at V and 5 bases at J, with 2 bases between.

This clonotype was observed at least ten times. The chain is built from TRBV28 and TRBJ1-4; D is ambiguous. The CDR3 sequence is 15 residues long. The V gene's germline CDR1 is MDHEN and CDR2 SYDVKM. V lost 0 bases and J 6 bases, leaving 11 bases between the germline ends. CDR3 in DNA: TGTGCCAGCAGTTTATGGAGGGCCGGGGATGAAAAACTGTTTTTT. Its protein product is CASSLWRAGDEKLFF.

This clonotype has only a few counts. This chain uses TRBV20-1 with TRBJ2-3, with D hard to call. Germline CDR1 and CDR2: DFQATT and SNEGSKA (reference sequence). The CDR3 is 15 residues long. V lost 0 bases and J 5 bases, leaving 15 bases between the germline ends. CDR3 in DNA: TGCAGTGCTAGAGAGAGGCTAGTAGCCCTAGATACGCAGTATTTT. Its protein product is CSARERLVALDTQYF.

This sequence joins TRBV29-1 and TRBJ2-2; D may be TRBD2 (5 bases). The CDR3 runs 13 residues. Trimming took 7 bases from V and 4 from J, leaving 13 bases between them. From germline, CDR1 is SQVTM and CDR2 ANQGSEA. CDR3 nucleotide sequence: TGCAGCGCTCCCGGACTTCTCACCGGGGAGCTGTTTTTT. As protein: CSAPGLLTGELFF.

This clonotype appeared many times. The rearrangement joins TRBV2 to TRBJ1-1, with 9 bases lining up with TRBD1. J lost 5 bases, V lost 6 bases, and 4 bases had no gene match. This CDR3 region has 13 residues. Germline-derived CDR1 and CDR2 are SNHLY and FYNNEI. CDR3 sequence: CASSADRGTEAFF. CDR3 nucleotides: TGTGCCAGCAGCGCCGACAGGGGGACTGAAGCTTTCTTT.

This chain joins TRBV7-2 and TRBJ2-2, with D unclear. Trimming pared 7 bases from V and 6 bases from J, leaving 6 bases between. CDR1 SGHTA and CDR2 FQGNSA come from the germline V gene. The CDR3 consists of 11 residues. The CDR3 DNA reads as TGTGCCAGCACCGAACCCGGGGAGCTGTTTTTT. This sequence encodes CASTEPGELFF.

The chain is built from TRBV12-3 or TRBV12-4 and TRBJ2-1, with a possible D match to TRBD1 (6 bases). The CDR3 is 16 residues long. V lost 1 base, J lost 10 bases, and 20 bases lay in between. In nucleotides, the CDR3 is TGTGCCAGCAGTTTAGTAGGAATCGGACAGCCCACCGAGCAGTTCTTC. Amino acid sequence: CASSLVGIGQPTEQFF.

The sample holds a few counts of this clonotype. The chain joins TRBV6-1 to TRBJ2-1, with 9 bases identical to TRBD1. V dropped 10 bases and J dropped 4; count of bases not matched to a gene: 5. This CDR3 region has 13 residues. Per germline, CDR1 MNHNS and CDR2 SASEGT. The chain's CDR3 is CATRQGGYNEQFF. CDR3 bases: TGTGCCACCCGACAGGGGGGGTACAATGAGCAGTTCTTC.

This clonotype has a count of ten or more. The CDR3 reads CASSVGGSSGNTYEQYF. In nucleotides, the CDR3 is TGTGCCAGCAGCGTAGGGGGTTCTAGCGGGAATACCTACGAGCAGTACTTC. The chain carries TRBV9 and TRBJ2-7; 9 bases fit TRBD2. J was trimmed by 2 bases and V by 0 bases; bases with no gene match: 9. Looked up from germline, CDR1 is SGDLS and CDR2 is YYNGEE. The CDR3 sequence is 17 residues long.

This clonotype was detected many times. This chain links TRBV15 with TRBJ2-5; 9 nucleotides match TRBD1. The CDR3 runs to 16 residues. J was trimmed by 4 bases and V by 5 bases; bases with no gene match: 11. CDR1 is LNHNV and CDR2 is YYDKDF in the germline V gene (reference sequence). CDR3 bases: TGTGCCACCAGCGATCCGATAGGGACAGGGTCAGAGACCCAGTACTTC. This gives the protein CATSDPIGTGSETQYF. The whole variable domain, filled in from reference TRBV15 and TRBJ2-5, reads DAMVIQNPRYQVTQFGKPVTLSCSQTLNHNVMYWYQQKSSQAPKLLFHYYDKDFNNEADTPDNFQSRRPNTSFCFLDIRSPGLGDTAMYLCATSDPIGTGSETQYFGPGTRLLVL.

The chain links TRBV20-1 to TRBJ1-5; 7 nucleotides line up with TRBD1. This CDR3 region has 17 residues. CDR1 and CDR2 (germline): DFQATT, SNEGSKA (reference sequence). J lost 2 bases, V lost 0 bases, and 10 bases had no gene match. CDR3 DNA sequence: TGCAGTGCTAGAGATGAGAGAGGGGGCGCGGGCAATCAGCCCCAGCATTTT. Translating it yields CSARDERGGAGNQPQHF.

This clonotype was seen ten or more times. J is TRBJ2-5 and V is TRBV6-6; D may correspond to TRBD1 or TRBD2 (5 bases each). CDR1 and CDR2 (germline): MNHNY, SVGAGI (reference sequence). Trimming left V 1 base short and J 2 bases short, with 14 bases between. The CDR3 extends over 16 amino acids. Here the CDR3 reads CASSYFPSWGQETQYF. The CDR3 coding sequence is TGTGCCAGCAGTTACTTTCCTAGCTGGGGGCAAGAGACCCAGTACTTC.

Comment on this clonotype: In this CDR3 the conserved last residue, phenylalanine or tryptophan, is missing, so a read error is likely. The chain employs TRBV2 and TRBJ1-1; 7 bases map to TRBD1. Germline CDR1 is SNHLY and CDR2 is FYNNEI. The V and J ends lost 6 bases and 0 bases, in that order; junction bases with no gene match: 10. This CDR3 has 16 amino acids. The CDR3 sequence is CASSRWGQLMNTEAFL. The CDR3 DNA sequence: TGTGCCAGCAGCCGGTGGGGACAGCTTATGAACACTGAAGCTTTCCTT.

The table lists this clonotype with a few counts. The CDR3 DNA sequence: TGCGCCAGCAGCTTGGGGGAATCTGGAAACACCATATATTTT. Protein sequence: CASSLGESGNTIYF. The rearrangement uses TRBV5-1 and TRBJ1-3; no firm D call. This CDR3 is built from 14 residues. Trimming removed 0 bases from V and 1 base from J, with 5 bases in between. Germline CDR1 and CDR2: SGHRS and YFSETQ.